This T cell receptor beta chain emerged from a study of control samples from healthy donors and cancer patients. Assay: immunoSEQ multiplex PCR; the TCRdb copy retains only in-frame clones and omits some. The sample yields 15,000 to 18,000 clones, approximately 87% seen once. This CDR3 region has 15 residues. Germline V gene sequence: CDR1 SGHTA, CDR2 FQGNSA. Trimming shortened V by 1 base and J by 0 bases, and 10 bases separated the two germline ends. The TCR sequence derives from a woman aged 70-85 years with colorectal cancer. The specimen sequenced was PBMCs. This rearrangement joins TRBV7-2 to TRBJ2-7, with D perhaps being TRBD1 or TRBD2 (6 bases each). The CDR3: CASSLGGTTSYEQYF. As DNA, the CDR3 is TGTGCCAGCAGCTTAGGCGGGACAACCTCCTACGAGCAGTACTTC.